This is a list of T cell receptor beta chains from one sample in a study of T cell repertoires in cytomegalovirus infection. Their cognate antigens are unknown. TCRdb re-derived calls from the reads in MiXCR, one entry per CDR3 protein. The sample lists 650,000 to 900,000 distinct CDR3 sequences; just under 30% were seen once. Sequencing used cultured CD8+ T cells from PBMCs, obtained from culture after CMV antigen stimulation. Receptors originate from a human donor in good health (CMV status not recorded). Some clones in this sample may be carry-over from other donors' samples. Each CDR3 is given with its conserved first and last residue. The D gene is left open where the match is weak. Only some rows state a clone size, as once, few, many or a class for expanded clones.

clone size	V gene	D gene	J gene	CDR3 DNA	CDR3 protein
-	TRBV19	TRBD1	TRBJ2-7	TGTGCCAGTAGCGACTGGGACAGTACCTACGAGCAGTACTTC	CASSDWDSTYEQYF
-	TRBV7-6	-	TRBJ1-2	TGTGCCAGCAGCTTAGAGGCCGGCTCCTCCTATGGCTACACCTTC	CASSLEAGSSYGYTF
-	TRBV4-1	-	TRBJ1-5	TGCGCCAGCAGCGAAAGGGATAGCAATCAGCCCCAGCATTTT	CASSERDSNQPQHF
-	TRBV10-3	-	TRBJ2-5	TGTGCCATCGGGGGCAGACAAGAGACCCAGTACTTC	CAIGGRQETQYF
-	TRBV12-3/TRBV12-4	TRBD2	TRBJ2-1	TGTGCCAGCAGTCCCGGACTAGCGGGGGGCCACTCGTTCTACAATGAGCAGTTCTTC	CASSPGLAGGHSFYNEQFF
-	TRBV12-5	-	TRBJ1-1	TGTGCTAGTGGTTTGGATCGGGGGGCTGAAGCTTTCTTT	CASGLDRGAEAFF
few	TRBV15	-	TRBJ1-2	TGTGCCACCGGGAAACCTAACTATGGCTACACCTTC	CATGKPNYGYTF
-	TRBV19	TRBD1	TRBJ2-1	TGTGCCAGTAGGAGGGGACAGCCGTTCTCCTACAATGAGCAGTTCTTC	CASRRGQPFSYNEQFF
-	TRBV9	TRBD2	TRBJ2-1	TGTGCCAGCAGCGCTAGCGGGGGGGCCTGGAATGAGCAGTTCTTC	CASSASGGAWNEQFF
-	TRBV28	TRBD2	TRBJ2-5	TGTGCCAGCAGGGGGAGCGGGGGGCTTCAAGAGACCCAGTACTTC	CASRGSGGLQETQYF
-	TRBV11-2	TRBD1	TRBJ2-1	TGTGCCAGCAGCCTCCGACAGGGTTTTAGTGAGCAGTTCTTC	CASSLRQGFSEQFF
-	TRBV12-3/TRBV12-4	-	TRBJ1-3	TGTGCCAGCAGTTTAGGATCGGTGGACACCATATATTTT	CASSLGSVDTIYF
few	TRBV27	-	TRBJ1-2	TGTGCCAGCGGCCTGACAGTTTCCTATGGCTACACCTTC	CASGLTVSYGYTF
few	TRBV9	TRBD1	TRBJ1-2	TGTGCCAGCAGCGTAGAAGGAGGGGGCAGTAGGTATGGCTACACCTTC	CASSVEGGGSRYGYTF
-	TRBV4-1	-	TRBJ1-2	TGCGCCAGCAGCCAAGAGAGGGGGGCACTTGGCTACACCTTC	CASSQERGALGYTF
few	TRBV19	TRBD1	TRBJ2-7	TGTGCCACGCGGGACAGGACCTCCTACGAGCAGTACTTC	CATRDRTSYEQYF
many	TRBV7-2	-	TRBJ2-6	TGTGCCAGCAGCTTATCGGGGGCTGGGGCCAACGTCCTGACTTTC	CASSLSGAGANVLTF